Shown below are 8 T cell receptor beta chains from a single sample sequenced in a study of T cells after yellow fever vaccination. MiXCR, applied by TCRdb to the 5' RACE reads, yields one record per CDR3 protein. The sample shows a few hundred thousand distinct CDR3 sequences, 4% of them seen only once. The material was PBMCs, obtained 5 days after the yellow fever booster vaccination. The receptor set was obtained from a man between 18 and 29 years old who received the YFV17D yellow fever vaccine.

This clonotype was found a few times. The genes are TRBV4-3 and TRBJ2-3, with 7 bases matching TRBD1. Germline V gene sequence: CDR1 LGHNA, CDR2 YSLEER. The CDR3 sequence is 15 residues long. V lost 3 bases, J lost 2 bases, and 5 bases stayed unmatched. The CDR3: CASSHWDRYTDTQYF. The DNA for the CDR3 is TGCGCCAGCAGCCACTGGGACAGATACACAGATACGCAGTATTTT.

This clonotype was detected only a few times. The gene calls are TRBV4-2 and TRBJ1-5, with TRBD1 matching 7 bases. CDR1 and CDR2 (germline): LGHNA, YNFKEQ. This CDR3 is built from 16 residues. V lost 1 base, J lost 4 bases, and 7 bases stayed unmatched. CDR3 protein: CASSQVYRGENQPQHF. The CDR3 DNA follows: TGTGCCAGCAGCCAAGTTTACAGGGGAGAGAATCAGCCCCAGCATTTT.

The chain joins TRBV3-1 to TRBJ1-2, with TRBD1 identical over 7 bases. V dropped 0 bases and J dropped 4; count of bases not matched to a gene: 2. CDR1 is LGHDT, CDR2 YNNKEL, per germline (reference sequence). This CDR3 is 14 amino acids long. DNA for the CDR3: TGTGCCAGCAGCCAAGAGGGACAGCTCTATGGCTACACCTTC. The encoded protein is CASSQEGQLYGYTF.

J is TRBJ2-1 and V is TRBV6-5; D unresolved. The CDR3 sequence is 13 residues long. The germline CDR1 and CDR2 sequences are MNHEY and SVGAGI. Trimming left V 8 bases short and J 1 base short, with 9 bases between. The CDR3 DNA follows: TGTGCCAGCCGTAAGCCTTCCTACAATGAGCAGTTCTTC. Protein product: CASRKPSYNEQFF.

This clonotype has a handful of counts. The V call is TRBV5-5, the J call TRBJ1-1; D gene ambiguous. There are 12 residues in the CDR3. V lost 0 bases, J lost 6 bases, and 6 bases lay in between. Germline CDR1 is SGHKS and CDR2 is YYEKEE (reference sequence). The CDR3 nucleotides read TGTGCCAGCAGCTTGGATGTTCCTGAAGCTTTCTTT. Its protein product is CASSLDVPEAFF.

This clonotype was observed a few times. This chain joins TRBV9 and TRBJ2-3, with 10 bases matching TRBD2. Germline CDR1 SGDLS, CDR2 YYNGEE. Trimming took 3 bases from V and 1 from J; bases not matched to a gene: 17. CDR3 length: 20 amino acids. Here the CDR3 reads CASSAQGRFALAGGTDTQYF. CDR3 sequence (DNA): TGTGCCAGCAGCGCCCAAGGTCGTTTTGCGCTAGCGGGGGGCACAGATACGCAGTATTTT.

V and J are TRBV5-1 and TRBJ1-2, with a possible D match to TRBD1 (5 bases). CDR3 length: 15 residues. CDR1 and CDR2 (germline): SGHRS, YFSETQ. The V and J ends lost 3 bases and 6 bases respectively, with 18 bases between them. CDR3: CASSSSTGGVDGYTF. The CDR3 DNA is TGCGCCAGCAGCTCGTCGACGGGGGGAGTAGATGGCTACACCTTC.

The chain employs TRBV12-3 or TRBV12-4 and TRBJ1-2; weak D call: TRBD1 (6 bases). Trimming removed 7 bases at V and 7 bases at J, with 19 bases between. The CDR3 totals 14 residues. CDR3 sequence (DNA): TGTGCCAGCACCCGGACAGCGAGCATCCGTGGCTACACCTTC. The encoded protein is CASTRTASIRGYTF.